The entry that follows covers one TCR beta chain sequence. Its specificity is unknown. Libraries were prepared by immunoSEQ multiplex PCR; TCRdb keeps only in-frame clonotypes and omits some of them. The table lists about 100,000 clones, approximately 83% of them singletons, with 12% in the top ten. Brentuximab vedotin exposure varied, and every patient relapsed after autologous stem cell transplantation. Complete response, partial response or progressive disease were the best responses. These data originate in a study of PD-1 blockade in classical Hodgkin lymphoma. General study findings and limits: Complete responders possessed baseline diversity comparable to newly diagnosed patients. Newly diagnosed patients had baseline TCR diversity that was reportedly lower than that of healthy donors.

The junction had 7 bases not matched to a gene; V was cut back by 4 bases and J by 2 bases. Germline CDR1 is SGHTA and CDR2 is FQGTGA. This CDR3 contains 15 residues. Sequences were derived from peripheral blood mononuclear cells (PBMCs), sampled at baseline. J is TRBJ2-7 and V is TRBV7-3, with 8 bases that match TRBD1. The sequence was collected from a human donor with classical Hodgkin lymphoma. CDR3 sequence (DNA): TGTGCCAGCAGCTCTGGGACAGGCCTAGCCTACGAGCAGTACTTC. It specifies CASSSGTGLAYEQYF.